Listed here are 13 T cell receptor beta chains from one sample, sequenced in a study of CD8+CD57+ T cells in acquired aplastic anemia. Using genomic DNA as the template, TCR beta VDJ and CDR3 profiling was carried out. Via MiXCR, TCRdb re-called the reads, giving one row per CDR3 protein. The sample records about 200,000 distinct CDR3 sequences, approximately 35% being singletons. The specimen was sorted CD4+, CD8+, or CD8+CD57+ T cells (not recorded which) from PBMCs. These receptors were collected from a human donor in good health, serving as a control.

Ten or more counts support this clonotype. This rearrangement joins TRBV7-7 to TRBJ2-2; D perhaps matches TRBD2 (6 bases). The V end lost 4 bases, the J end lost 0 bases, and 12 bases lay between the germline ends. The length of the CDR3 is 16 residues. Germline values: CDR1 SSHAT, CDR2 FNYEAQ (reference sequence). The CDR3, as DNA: TGTGCCAGCAGCTCGACTAGAGTAGCGAACACCGGGGAGCTGTTTTTT. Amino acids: CASSSTRVANTGELFF. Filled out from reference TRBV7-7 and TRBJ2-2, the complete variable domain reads GAGVSQSPRYKVTKRGQDVTLRCDPISSHATLYWYQQALGQGPEFLTYFNYEAQPDKSGLPSDRFSAERPEGSISTLTIQRTEQRDSAMYRCASSSTRVANTGELFFGEGSRLTVL.

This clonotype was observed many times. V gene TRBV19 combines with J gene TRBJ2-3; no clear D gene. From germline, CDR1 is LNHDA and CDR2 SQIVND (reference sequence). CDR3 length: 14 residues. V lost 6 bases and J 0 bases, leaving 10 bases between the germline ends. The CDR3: CASSLTFSTDTQYF. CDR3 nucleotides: TGTGCCAGTAGCTTGACATTTAGCACAGATACGCAGTATTTT.

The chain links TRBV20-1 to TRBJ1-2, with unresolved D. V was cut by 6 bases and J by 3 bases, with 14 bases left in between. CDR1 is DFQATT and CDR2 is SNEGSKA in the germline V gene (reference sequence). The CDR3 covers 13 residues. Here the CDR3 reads CSASPLTDYGYTF. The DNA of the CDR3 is TGCAGTGCCTCCCCATTGACGGACTATGGCTACACCTTC.

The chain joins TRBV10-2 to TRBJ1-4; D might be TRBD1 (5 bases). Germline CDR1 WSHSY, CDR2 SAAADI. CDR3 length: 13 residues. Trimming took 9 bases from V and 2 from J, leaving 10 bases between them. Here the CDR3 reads CASGGETNEKLFF. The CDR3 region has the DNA TGCGCCAGTGGGGGGGAGACTAATGAAAAACTGTTTTTT.

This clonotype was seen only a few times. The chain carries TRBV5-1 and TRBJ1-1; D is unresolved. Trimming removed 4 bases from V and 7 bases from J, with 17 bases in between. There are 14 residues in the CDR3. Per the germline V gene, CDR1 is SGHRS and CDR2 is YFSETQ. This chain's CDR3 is CASSENVRRDEAFF. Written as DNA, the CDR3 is TGCGCCAGCAGCGAAAATGTACGGAGAGATGAAGCTTTCTTT. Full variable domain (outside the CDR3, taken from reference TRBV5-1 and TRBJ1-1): KAGVTQTPRYLIKTRGQQVTLSCSPISGHRSVSWYQQTPGQGLQFLFEYFSETQRNKGNFPGRFSGRQFSNSRSEMNVSTLELGDSALYLCASSENVRRDEAFFGQGTRLTVV.

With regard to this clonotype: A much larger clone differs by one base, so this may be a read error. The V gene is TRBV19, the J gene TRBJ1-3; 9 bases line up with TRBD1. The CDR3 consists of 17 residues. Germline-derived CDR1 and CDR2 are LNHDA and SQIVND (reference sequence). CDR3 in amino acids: CASSMLWDRDPGNTTYF. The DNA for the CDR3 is TGTGCCAGTAGTATGCTTTGGGACAGGGACCCTGGAAACACCACATATTTT.

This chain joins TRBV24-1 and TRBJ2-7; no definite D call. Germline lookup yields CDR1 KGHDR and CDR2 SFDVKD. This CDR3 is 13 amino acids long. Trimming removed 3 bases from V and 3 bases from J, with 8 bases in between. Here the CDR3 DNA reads TGTGCCACCAGTGATCCGAGCGTCTACGAGCAGTACTTC. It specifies CATSDPSVYEQYF.

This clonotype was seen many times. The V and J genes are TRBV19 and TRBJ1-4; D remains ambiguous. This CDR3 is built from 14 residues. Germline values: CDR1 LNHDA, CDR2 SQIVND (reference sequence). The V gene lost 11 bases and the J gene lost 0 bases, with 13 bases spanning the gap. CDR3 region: CASNRVSTNEKLFF. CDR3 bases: TGTGCCTCAAACCGAGTGTCAACTAATGAAAAACTGTTTTTT.

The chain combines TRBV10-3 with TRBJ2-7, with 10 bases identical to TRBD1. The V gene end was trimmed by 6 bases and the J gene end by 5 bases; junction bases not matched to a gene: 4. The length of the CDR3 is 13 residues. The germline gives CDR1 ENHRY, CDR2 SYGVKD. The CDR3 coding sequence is TGTGCCATCAGCCGGGACAGGGGTAACGAGCAGTACTTC. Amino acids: CAISRDRGNEQYF.

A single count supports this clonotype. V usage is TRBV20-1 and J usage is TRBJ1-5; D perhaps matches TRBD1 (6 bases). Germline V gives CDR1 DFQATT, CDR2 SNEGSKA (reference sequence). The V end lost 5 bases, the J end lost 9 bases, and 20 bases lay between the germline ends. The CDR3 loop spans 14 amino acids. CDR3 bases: TGCAGTGCTGACGACCCAGGGGTACTTGGGCCCCAGCATTTT. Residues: CSADDPGVLGPQHF.

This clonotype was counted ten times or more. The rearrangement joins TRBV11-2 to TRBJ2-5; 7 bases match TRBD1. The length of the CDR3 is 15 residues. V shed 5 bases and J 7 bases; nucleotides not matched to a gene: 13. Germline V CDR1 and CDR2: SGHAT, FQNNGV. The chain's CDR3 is CASSNQNRGDRTQYF. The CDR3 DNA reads TGTGCCAGCAGCAATCAAAACAGGGGAGATAGGACCCAGTACTTC.

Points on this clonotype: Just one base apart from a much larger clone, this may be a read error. The CDR3 protein is CASSSQPSGPLSYEQYF. CDR3 nucleotides: TGTGCCAGCAGCTCCCAGCCCTCTGGCCCCCTCTCCTACGAGCAGTACTTC. V and J are TRBV7-8 and TRBJ2-7, with D unclear. From germline, CDR1 is SGHVS and CDR2 FQNEAQ. The CDR3 sequence is 17 residues long. Trimming took 4 bases from V and 0 from J, leaving 19 bases between them.

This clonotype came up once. CDR3 DNA sequence: TGTGCTTCCGGACAGGGGTCGAACACTGAAGCTTTCTTT. Residues: CASGQGSNTEAFF. The chain uses TRBV24-1 and TRBJ1-1; 9 nucleotides match TRBD1. Germline V lookup: CDR1 KGHDR, CDR2 SFDVKD. The CDR3 consists of 13 residues.